The 3 T cell receptor beta chains below come from one sample, sequenced in a study of sequential checkpoint blockade in melanoma. The treatment is: randomized to nivolumab then ipilimumab (arm A) or the reverse (arm B). TCRdb's copy holds only in-frame clones and misses some; the assay was immunoSEQ multiplex PCR. The sample includes some 22,000 clones, 27% seen only once; the top ten take more than 6.5%. The sample in question was tumor tissue (inferred from file names), obtained from a patient given nivolumab and ipilimumab in sequence. These receptors came from a human donor with melanoma.

This clone was seen once. The chain is built from TRBV19 and TRBJ1-1; the D is unclear. This CDR3 region has 13 residues. Germline V gene sequence: CDR1 LNHDA, CDR2 SQIVND (reference sequence). V was pared by 5 bases and J by 1 base, with 8 bases between. Written as DNA, the CDR3 is TGTGCCAGTAGTTTAAGCGAGAACACTGAAGCTTTCTTT. Its translation: CASSLSENTEAFF.

V gene TRBV29-1 combines with J gene TRBJ1-1, with TRBD1 as a possible D gene (5 bases). CDR3 length: 14 amino acids. Trimming cost V 6 bases and J 1 base, with 15 bases left between them. Germline CDR1 reads SQVTM; CDR2 reads ANQGSEA. CDR3 region: CSVSKGTGNTEAFF. The CDR3 coding sequence is TGCAGCGTCTCTAAGGGGACGGGGAACACTGAAGCTTTCTTT.

The chain links TRBV30 to TRBJ1-4; D not certain. Per the germline V gene, CDR1 is GTSNPN and CDR2 is SVGIG (reference sequence). V gave up 1 base and J gave up 4 bases, with 10 bases separating them. The CDR3 length is 14 residues. This CDR3 reads CAWSGLTGNEKLFF. The CDR3 DNA reads as TGTGCCTGGAGTGGGCTGACTGGTAATGAAAAACTGTTTTTT.